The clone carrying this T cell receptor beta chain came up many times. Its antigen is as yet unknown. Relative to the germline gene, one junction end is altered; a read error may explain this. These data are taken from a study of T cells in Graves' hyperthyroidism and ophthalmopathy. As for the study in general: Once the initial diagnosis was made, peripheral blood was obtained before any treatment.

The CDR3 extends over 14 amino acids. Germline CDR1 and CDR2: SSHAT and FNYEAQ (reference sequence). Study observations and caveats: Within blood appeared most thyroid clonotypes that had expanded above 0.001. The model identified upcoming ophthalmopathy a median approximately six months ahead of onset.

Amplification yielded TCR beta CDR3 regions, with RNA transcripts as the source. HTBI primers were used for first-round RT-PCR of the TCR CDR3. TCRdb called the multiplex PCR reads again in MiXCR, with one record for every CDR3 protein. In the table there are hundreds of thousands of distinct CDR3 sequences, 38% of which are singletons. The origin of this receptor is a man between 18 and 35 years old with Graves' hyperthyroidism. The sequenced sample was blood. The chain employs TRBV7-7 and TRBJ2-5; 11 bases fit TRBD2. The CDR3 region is CASSSGLAAETQYF. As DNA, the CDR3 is TGTGCTAGCAGCTCGGGACTAGCGGCGGAGACCCAGTACTTC.